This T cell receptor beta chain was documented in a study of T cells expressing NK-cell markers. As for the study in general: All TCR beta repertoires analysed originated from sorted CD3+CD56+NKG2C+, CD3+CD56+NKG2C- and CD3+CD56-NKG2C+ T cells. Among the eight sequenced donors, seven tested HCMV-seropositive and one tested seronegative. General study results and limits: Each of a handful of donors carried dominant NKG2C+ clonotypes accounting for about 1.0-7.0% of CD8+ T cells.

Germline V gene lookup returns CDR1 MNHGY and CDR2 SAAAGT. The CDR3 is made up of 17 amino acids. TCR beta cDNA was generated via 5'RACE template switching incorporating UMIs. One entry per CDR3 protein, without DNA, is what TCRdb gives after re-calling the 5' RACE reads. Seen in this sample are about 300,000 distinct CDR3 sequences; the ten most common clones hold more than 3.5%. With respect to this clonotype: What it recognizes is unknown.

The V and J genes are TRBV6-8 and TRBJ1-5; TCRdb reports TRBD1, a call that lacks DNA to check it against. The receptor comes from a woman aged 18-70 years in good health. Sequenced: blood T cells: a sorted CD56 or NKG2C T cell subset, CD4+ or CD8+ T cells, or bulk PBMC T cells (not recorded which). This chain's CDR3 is CATVPGRGTGDNQPQHF.